A single sample gave rise to the 21 T cell receptor beta chains below, sequenced in a study of lymphopenia after photon versus proton radiotherapy. Using immunoSEQ multiplex PCR, the repertoire was profiled, and TCRdb retains in-frame clones only, with some absent. This sample carries around 30,000 clones, approximately 87% of them seen once, and the ten largest clones take around 47%. This sample comprised peripheral blood, obtained from a patient treated with proton-based radiotherapy. The receptors were sampled from a woman aged 60 to 75 with cholangiocarcinoma. Some clones in this sample may be carry-over from other donors' samples.

The rearrangement joins TRBV19 to TRBJ1-4; D perhaps matches TRBD1 (5 bases). The germline V gene encodes CDR1 LNHDA and CDR2 SQIVND (reference sequence). This CDR3 is 14 amino acids long. V was pared by 9 bases and J by 0 bases, with 11 bases between. CDR3 sequence: CASGQGATNEKLFF. The DNA for the CDR3 is TGTGCCAGCGGCCAGGGAGCAACTAATGAAAAACTGTTTTTT.

In its sample, this clone was seen a few times. DNA for the CDR3: TGTGCCAGCAGCTTAGGAAAGGGATCCTACGAGCAGTACTTC. Translation gives CASSLGKGSYEQYF. This sequence joins TRBV7-9 and TRBJ2-7; D gene unclear. V was clipped by 1 base and J by 1 base, with 8 bases between them. CDR3 length: 14 amino acids. Germline CDR1 SEHNR, CDR2 FQNEAQ (reference sequence). Based on the CDR3 plus reference TRBV7-9 and TRBJ2-7, the full variable domain is DTGVSQNPRHKITKRGQNVTFRCDPISEHNRLYWYRQTLGQGPEFLTYFQNEAQLEKSRLLSDRFSAERPKGSFSTLEIQRTEQGDSAMYLCASSLGKGSYEQYFGPGTRLTVT.

The V call is TRBV7-2, the J call TRBJ1-3; 9 bases fit TRBD1. The germline CDR1 and CDR2 sequences are SGHTA and FQGNSA. V dropped 5 bases and J dropped 3; count of bases not matched to a gene: 5. CDR3 size: 15 residues. The CDR3 loop is CASSRDRVSGNTIYF. DNA of the CDR3: TGTGCCAGCAGCCGGGACAGGGTTAGTGGAAACACCATATATTTT. Full variable domain (outside the CDR3, taken from reference TRBV7-2 and TRBJ1-3): GAGVSQSPSNKVTEKGKDVELRCDPISGHTALYWYRQSLGQGLEFLIYFQGNSAPDKSGLPSDRFSAERTGGSVSTLTIQRTQQEDSAVYLCASSRDRVSGNTIYFGEGSWLTVV.

V usage is TRBV6-5 and J usage is TRBJ2-4; the D gene could be TRBD1 or TRBD2 (7 bases each). CDR3 length: 13 amino acids. Germline CDR1 MNHEY, CDR2 SVGAGI. V shed 6 bases and J shed 8 bases, with 14 bases lying between them. The CDR3 DNA follows: TGTGCCAGCAGGACCCAGGGGGGGGACATTCAGTACTTC. Its protein is CASRTQGGDIQYF.

The chain joins TRBV7-9 to TRBJ1-1; 7 bases map to TRBD1. The V and J ends lost 5 bases and 2 bases, in that order; junction bases with no gene match: 5. The germline V gene has CDR1 SEHNR and CDR2 FQNEAQ (reference sequence). The CDR3 totals 14 residues. The CDR3 sequence: CASSVGQINTEAFF. In nucleotides, the CDR3 is TGTGCCAGCAGCGTGGGACAGATAAACACTGAAGCTTTCTTT. Drawing the rest from reference TRBV7-9 and TRBJ1-1, the complete variable domain is DTGVSQNPRHKITKRGQNVTFRCDPISEHNRLYWYRQTLGQGPEFLTYFQNEAQLEKSRLLSDRFSAERPKGSFSTLEIQRTEQGDSAMYLCASSVGQINTEAFFGQGTRLTVV.

This chain joins TRBV15 and TRBJ1-4, with a tentative D call TRBD1 (5 bases). Germline V lookup: CDR1 LNHNV, CDR2 YYDKDF (reference sequence). The V end was cut by 2 bases, the J end by 3 bases, with 10 bases between. The CDR3 is 15 residues long. For the CDR3, the DNA is TGTGCCACCAGCAGAAGGGGACCTTCTAATGAAAAACTGTTTTTT. As protein: CATSRRGPSNEKLFF.

The rearrangement links TRBV7-2 to TRBJ2-1; 9 positions match TRBD2. With V trimmed by 6 bases and J by 9 bases, 12 bases remained unmatched. The germline V gene encodes CDR1 SGHTA and CDR2 FQGNSA. This CDR3 has 15 residues. CDR3 in DNA: TGTGCCAGCAGGCCGCCGGGACTAGCTGAGGTTGAGCAGTTCTTC. Protein product: CASRPPGLAEVEQFF.

V is TRBV19 and J is TRBJ1-3, with D maybe TRBD1 (5 bases). The germline V and J ends were trimmed by 6 bases and 4 bases, with 10 bases remaining between them. CDR3 length equals 13 residues. The germline gives CDR1 LNHDA, CDR2 SQIVND (reference sequence). The CDR3 DNA is TGTGCCAGTAGCACGACAGTCGGAAACACCATATATTTT. It yields the protein CASSTTVGNTIYF.

The DNA for the CDR3 is TGTGCCAGCAGCTTAGTTTCAGGGGTGGATGGCTACACCTTC. Its protein is CASSLVSGVDGYTF. The rearrangement joins TRBV7-2 to TRBJ1-2, with a possible D match to TRBD1 (6 bases). The CDR3 totals 14 residues. Trimming took off 1 base at V and 6 bases at J, with 12 bases between the two ends. Germline CDR1 and CDR2: SGHTA and FQGNSA.

This chain links TRBV10-3 with TRBJ2-3; TRBD1 aligns across 11 bases. The germline gives CDR1 ENHRY, CDR2 SYGVKD. This CDR3 spans 16 amino acids. With V trimmed by 5 bases and J by 3 bases, 7 bases remained unmatched. CDR3 sequence (DNA): TGTGCCATCAGTTCCACCGGGACAGGGGGGACAGATACGCAGTATTTT. The encoded protein is CAISSTGTGGTDTQYF.

The chain uses TRBV7-8 and TRBJ2-5; the D is unclear. Trimming stripped 5 bases from V and 1 base from J, with 14 bases between. CDR3 length: 15 residues. Germline assignment: CDR1 SGHVS and CDR2 FQNEAQ. The CDR3 nucleotides read TGTGCCAGCAGCCTCCTTGGGTACACCCAAGAGACCCAGTACTTC. Its protein product is CASSLLGYTQETQYF.

The V call is TRBV5-4, the J call TRBJ2-1; TRBD2 is a possible D gene (5 bases). V shed 7 bases and J shed 0 bases, with 5 bases lying between them. Germline CDR1 is SGHNT and CDR2 is YYREEE (reference sequence). CDR3 length: 12 amino acids. The CDR3 DNA reads as TGTGCCAGCGGGAGCTCCTACAATGAGCAGTTCTTC. Protein sequence: CASGSSYNEQFF.

The gene calls are TRBV11-2 and TRBJ1-4; possible D gene TRBD1, 5 bases. V was clipped by 6 bases and J by 0 bases, with 11 bases between them. The germline V gene encodes CDR1 SGHAT and CDR2 FQNNGV. CDR3 size: 15 residues. For the CDR3, the DNA is TGTGCCAGCAGGTCCGGGGCGACAACTAATGAAAAACTGTTTTTT. Translation: CASRSGATTNEKLFF.

The chain couples TRBV29-1 to TRBJ2-7; 9 bases are a match to TRBD1. Germline V gene lookup returns CDR1 SQVTM and CDR2 ANQGSEA. This CDR3 has 13 residues. V gave up 6 bases and J gave up 5 bases; unmatched junction bases: 8. CDR3 sequence (DNA): TGCAGCGTCCCGGGACAGGGTCGCCACGAGCAGTACTTC. Residues: CSVPGQGRHEQYF.

With respect to this clone: Distinct nucleotide sequences in the sample also encode this CDR3. This sequence joins TRBV14 and TRBJ2-3; TRBD1 matches 7 bases. Germline CDR1 SGHDN, CDR2 FVKESK. V shed 2 bases, J shed 3 bases, and the junction held 5 bases outside the gene matches. This CDR3 comprises 15 residues. This chain's CDR3 is CASSQQQGWTDTQYF. CDR3 sequence (DNA): TGTGCCAGCAGCCAACAACAGGGGTGGACAGATACGCAGTATTTT.

This chain connects TRBV5-1 to TRBJ1-2, with no clear D. Germline V lookup: CDR1 SGHRS, CDR2 YFSETQ. The CDR3 has 13 amino acids. Trimming took 0 bases from V and 7 from J, leaving 10 bases between them. The CDR3 reads CASSLEGIGGYTF. CDR3 nucleotide sequence: TGCGCCAGCAGCTTGGAGGGAATAGGTGGCTACACCTTC. The variable domain in full, completed from reference TRBV5-1 and TRBJ1-2, reads KAGVTQTPRYLIKTRGQQVTLSCSPISGHRSVSWYQQTPGQGLQFLFEYFSETQRNKGNFPGRFSGRQFSNSRSEMNVSTLELGDSALYLCASSLEGIGGYTFGSGTRLTVV.

This clone has just one count. This chain uses TRBV11-2 with TRBJ1-2; D call uncertain. Trimming removed 5 bases at V and 7 bases at J, with 14 bases between. Germline V lookup: CDR1 SGHAT, CDR2 FQNNGV. CDR3 size: 13 residues. The CDR3 sequence: CASSPQPVGGYTF. In DNA, the CDR3 is TGTGCCAGCAGCCCTCAGCCTGTAGGTGGCTACACCTTC.

The chain is built from TRBV10-2 and TRBJ1-1; D is unresolved. Germline V gene lookup returns CDR1 WSHSY and CDR2 SAAADI. The CDR3 has 13 amino acids. V lost 3 bases, J lost 1 base, and 6 bases lay in between. The CDR3 protein is CASSDLGNTEAFF. CDR3 nucleotides: TGCGCCAGCAGTGATCTAGGGAACACTGAAGCTTTCTTT.

This sequence joins TRBV29-1 and TRBJ1-2, with D unclear. Germline CDR1 and CDR2: SQVTM and ANQGSEA. The CDR3 extends over 13 amino acids. Between the trimmed V and J ends, which lost 1 base and 6 bases, there was a span of 12 bases. DNA of the CDR3: TGCAGCGTTGAAGGGCAGGTTATTCATGGCTACACCTTC. Amino acid sequence: CSVEGQVIHGYTF.

This chain connects TRBV4-1 to TRBJ2-5; 9 bases are a match to TRBD2. The CDR3 totals 17 residues. Germline values: CDR1 MGHRA, CDR2 YSYEKL. V lost 0 bases and J lost 1; bases outside the gene matches: 6. The CDR3 sequence: CASSQDRTSATQETQYF. Written as DNA, the CDR3 is TGCGCCAGCAGCCAAGACCGGACTAGCGCTACCCAAGAGACCCAGTACTTC.

The chain employs TRBV9 and TRBJ2-5; 7 bases fit TRBD2. V dropped 0 bases and J dropped 3; count of bases not matched to a gene: 5. The CDR3 spans 15 residues. CDR1 is SGDLS, CDR2 YYNGEE, per germline. The chain's CDR3 is CASSVAGGEKETQYF. The CDR3 DNA is TGTGCCAGCAGCGTAGCTGGGGGGGAAAAAGAGACCCAGTACTTC.